A single sample is the source of the 16 T cell receptor beta chains below, sequenced in a study of technical replicates of blood from a few donors (dated by TCRdb to the late 2010s). The library was generated by the immunoSEQ multiplex PCR assay. The table comes from immuneACCESS by way of TCRdb, which keeps in-frame sequences with V and J called. Part of the clones is missing from these tables; in studies checked, under half for an unresolved V gene and the rest for unknown reasons. The sample includes 65,000 to 95,000 clones, with 95% to 98% observed a single time. The top ten clones comprise around 0.18% of the sample. Material: T cells isolated from PBMCs. The receptors stem from a human donor in good health.

V usage is TRBV19 and J usage is TRBJ1-1; no definite D call. Trimming removed 3 bases from V and 1 base from J, with 9 bases in between. The CDR3 consists of 14 residues. Per germline, CDR1 LNHDA and CDR2 SQIVND (reference sequence). The CDR3 is CASSMRQSNTEAFF. The CDR3 DNA reads TGTGCCAGTAGTATGAGGCAGTCGAACACTGAAGCTTTCTTT.

The chain is built from TRBV29-1 and TRBJ1-2; 9 nucleotides line up with TRBD1. This CDR3 has 15 residues. Germline CDR1 is SQVTM and CDR2 is ANQGSEA. Losses at the gene ends were 3 bases for V and 5 bases for J; bases not matched to a gene: 10. This chain's CDR3 is CSVDPSGQGSYGYTF. In nucleotides, the CDR3 is TGCAGCGTTGATCCCTCGGGACAGGGCTCATATGGCTACACCTTC.

The chain is built from TRBV6-5 and TRBJ1-1; a possible D gene is TRBD1 (5 bases). Deletions cut 6 bases from V and 4 bases from J, with 12 bases between. This CDR3 region has 13 residues. Germline CDR1 reads MNHEY; CDR2 reads SVGAGI. CDR3 nucleotide sequence: TGTGCCAGCAGCCGCGGGGGGGGCACTGAAGCTTTCTTT. Translated, it gives CASSRGGGTEAFF.

The gene calls are TRBV5-1 and TRBJ2-5; D is ambiguous. V was clipped by 0 bases and J by 4 bases, with 10 bases between them. Germline-derived CDR1 and CDR2 are SGHRS and YFSETQ. This CDR3 has 14 residues. CDR3 protein: CASSLVGIGETQYF. As DNA, the CDR3 is TGCGCCAGCAGCTTGGTGGGCATTGGAGAGACCCAGTACTTC.

The chain links TRBV6-1 to TRBJ1-3; possibly TRBD1 for D (6 bases). There are 14 residues in the CDR3. Germline lookup yields CDR1 MNHNS and CDR2 SASEGT. Trimming stripped 6 bases from V and 2 bases from J, with 11 bases between. CDR3 sequence (DNA): TGTGCCAGCAGGGCACAGGGCGCTGGAAACACCATATATTTT. Its translation is CASRAQGAGNTIYF.

The chain has TRBV25-1 and TRBJ2-5; perhaps TRBD2 as D (6 bases). There are 16 residues in the CDR3. Germline V gives CDR1 MGHDK, CDR2 SYGVNS. The V and J ends lost 8 bases and 4 bases respectively, with 23 bases between them. CDR3 region: CASSRLATLGRETQYF. The CDR3 coding sequence is TGTGCCAGCTCAAGGCTAGCGACCCTTGGGCGAGAGACCCAGTACTTC.

The V gene is TRBV28, the J gene TRBJ1-5; D perhaps matches TRBD1 (5 bases). The CDR3 consists of 12 residues. Germline V gene sequence: CDR1 MDHEN, CDR2 SYDVKM. The V end was cut by 5 bases, the J end by 7 bases, with 9 bases between. The CDR3 sequence is CASSPREQPQHF. CDR3 sequence (DNA): TGTGCCAGCAGTCCCAGGGAACAGCCCCAGCATTTT.

This clone was seen only once. V is TRBV27 and J is TRBJ2-7; 7 nucleotides align to TRBD2. Germline trimming cut 3 bases from V and 2 bases from J; bases unmatched to any gene: 4. The CDR3 covers 14 residues. The V gene's germline CDR1 is MNHEY and CDR2 SMNVEV (reference sequence). This CDR3 reads CASSLWEGPYEQYF. CDR3 nucleotide sequence: TGTGCCAGCAGTTTGTGGGAGGGCCCCTACGAGCAGTACTTC.

The CDR3 spells CASSGPGLAGPYEQYF. The CDR3 nucleotides are TGTGCCAGTAGTGGCCCCGGACTAGCGGGGCCCTACGAGCAGTACTTC. This chain links TRBV19 with TRBJ2-7, with TRBD2 matching 12 bases. The CDR3 loop spans 16 amino acids. Trimming at V came to 5 bases and at J to 2 bases, leaving 7 bases not matched to a gene. CDR1 LNHDA and CDR2 SQIVND come from the germline V gene (reference sequence).

The table lists this clone with a count of one. This chain links TRBV7-9 with TRBJ2-7, with D possibly TRBD1 on 6 matching bases. The CDR3 extends over 14 amino acids. V was trimmed by 5 bases and J by 4 bases, leaving 15 bases between them. Germline V CDR1 and CDR2: SEHNR, FQNEAQ (reference sequence). The chain's CDR3 is CASSPVNREYEQYF. CDR3 in DNA: TGTGCCAGCAGCCCTGTTAACAGGGAATACGAGCAGTACTTC.

This sequence joins TRBV27 and TRBJ1-5, with 7 bases fitting TRBD1. V dropped 8 bases and J dropped 7; count of bases not matched to a gene: 11. The CDR3 spans 14 residues. Germline V gene lookup returns CDR1 MNHEY and CDR2 SMNVEV (reference sequence). The CDR3 DNA is TGTGCCAGCGGCGAACAGGGGTATCGGCAGCCCCAGCATTTT. Translating gives CASGEQGYRQPQHF.

The chain couples TRBV5-5 to TRBJ2-7, with D possibly matching TRBD1 (5 bases). Trimming left V 4 bases short and J 1 base short, with 6 bases between. This CDR3 has 12 residues. Per the germline V gene, CDR1 is SGHKS and CDR2 is YYEKEE (reference sequence). The CDR3 DNA reads as TGTGCCAGCAGCAGGACATCCTACGAGCAGTACTTC. It specifies CASSRTSYEQYF.

The chain recombines TRBV5-1 with TRBJ2-2, with D maybe TRBD2 (6 bases). V was shortened by 1 base and J by 4 bases, with 11 bases between the two germline ends. CDR3 length: 15 amino acids. Germline CDR1 and CDR2: SGHRS and YFSETQ. CDR3 sequence reads: CASSLWQGGTGELFF. The CDR3 region has the DNA TGCGCCAGCAGCTTGTGGCAGGGAGGCACCGGGGAGCTGTTTTTT.

The rearrangement joins TRBV7-3 to TRBJ2-1, with D perhaps TRBD2 (6 bases). The CDR3 totals 15 residues. Germline V gives CDR1 SGHTA, CDR2 FQGTGA. V lost 1 base, J lost 0 bases, and 7 bases lay in between. CDR3 bases: TGTGCCAGCAGCTTAAGGGGGGACTCCTACAATGAGCAGTTCTTC. It codes for CASSLRGDSYNEQFF.

The chain has TRBV5-1 and TRBJ2-1; 11 bases align to TRBD2. Germline V gene lookup returns CDR1 SGHRS and CDR2 YFSETQ. There are 17 residues in the CDR3. The ends lost 4 bases at V and 4 bases at J; junction bases unmatched: 10. For the CDR3, the DNA is TGCGCCAGCAGCGACGGGACTAGCGGTTATTTGTACAATGAGCAGTTCTTC. This sequence encodes CASSDGTSGYLYNEQFF.

The chain is built from TRBV6-5 and TRBJ1-1, with 8 bases lining up with TRBD1. This CDR3 has 14 residues. Per germline, CDR1 MNHEY and CDR2 SVGAGI. V gave up 7 bases and J gave up 3 bases; unmatched junction bases: 7. The CDR3 is CASTGQGRYTEAFF. The CDR3 region has the DNA TGTGCCAGCACAGGACAGGGTCGATACACTGAAGCTTTCTTT.